The 22 T cell receptor beta chains below were found in one sample sequenced in a study of T cells in Graves' hyperthyroidism and ophthalmopathy. RNA transcripts served as the template for amplifying TCR beta CDR3 regions. First-round RT-PCR of the TCR CDR3 relied on the HTBI primer set. TCRdb processed the multiplex PCR reads anew with MiXCR; each CDR3 protein has one entry. Here the sample spans about 610,000 distinct CDR3 sequences, just over 45% being singletons. Sequences were obtained from peripheral blood or thyroid tissue (not recorded which). These TCRs come from a woman between 18 and 29 years old with Graves' hyperthyroidism.

In this sample, this clonotype turned up many times. CDR3 in DNA: TGTGCCATCAGTGATCCCCTAGCGGCCAACCGAGAGACCCAGTACTTC. Residues: CAISDPLAANRETQYF. This rearrangement joins TRBV10-3 to TRBJ2-5, with 7 bases fitting TRBD2. Germline V gives CDR1 ENHRY, CDR2 SYGVKD. With V trimmed by 3 bases and J by 4 bases, 11 bases remained unmatched. The CDR3 length is 16 residues.

The V and J genes are TRBV10-3 and TRBJ1-6, with D unresolved. The CDR3 is 14 residues long. Germline values: CDR1 ENHRY, CDR2 SYGVKD. Trimming took 4 bases from V and 6 from J, leaving 10 bases between them. The CDR3 region is CAISAGATNSPLHF. Here the CDR3 DNA reads TGTGCCATCAGTGCAGGCGCCACTAATTCACCCCTCCACTTT.

Of note for this clonotype: A read error may be the cause here, since a much bigger clone is one base away. This chain connects TRBV24-1 to TRBJ2-7; no clear D. This CDR3 has 15 residues. Trimming stripped 4 bases from V and 4 bases from J, with 16 bases between. Germline-derived CDR1 and CDR2 are KGHDR and SFDVKD. The CDR3 sequence: CATSDSSEPSYEQYF. The DNA of the CDR3 is TGTGCCACCAGTGACTCCAGTGAACCCTCTTACGAGCAGTACTTC.

The chain combines TRBV20-1 with TRBJ2-2; TRBD1 aligns across 7 bases. Trimming removed 1 base from V and 3 bases from J; junction bases left unmatched: 2. CDR3 size: 14 residues. The germline CDR1 and CDR2 sequences are DFQATT and SNEGSKA (reference sequence). CDR3 amino acids: CSARGDRYTGELFF. DNA of the CDR3: TGCAGTGCTAGAGGGGACAGATACACCGGGGAGCTGTTTTTT.

This clonotype was recorded at least ten times. This sequence joins TRBV29-1 and TRBJ2-2; perhaps D is TRBD1 or TRBD2 (5 bases each). Germline V CDR1 and CDR2: SQVTM, ANQGSEA. V dropped 4 bases and J dropped 0 bases, with 12 bases sitting between them. This CDR3 is 15 amino acids long. This chain's CDR3 is CSVGLGRSNTGELFF. The DNA for the CDR3 is TGCAGCGTTGGGTTGGGACGGTCGAACACCGGGGAGCTGTTTTTT.

This clonotype was seen ten or more times. The gene calls are TRBV28 and TRBJ1-2; TRBD1 might be the D (6 bases). The CDR3 length is 13 residues. Trimming left V 6 bases short and J 8 bases short, with 16 bases between. CDR1 and CDR2 (germline): MDHEN, SYDVKM. The CDR3 sequence: CASRLQGKTGYTF. The CDR3 nucleotides read TGTGCCAGCAGGCTGCAGGGGAAGACGGGCTACACCTTC.

This clonotype was counted ten times or more. The chain employs TRBV29-1 and TRBJ1-5, with D possibly TRBD1 on 5 matching bases. V dropped 7 bases and J dropped 5 bases, with 12 bases sitting between them. The CDR3 is 12 amino acids. Germline CDR1 and CDR2: SQVTM and ANQGSEA. The CDR3 DNA is TGCAGCGCCCGGGTAGGGGATCAGCCCCAGCATTTT. It translates to CSARVGDQPQHF.

Many counts were recorded for this clonotype. The J gene is TRBJ2-7, the V gene TRBV7-2, with 8 bases that match TRBD1. V was clipped by 3 bases and J by 2 bases; unmatched bases: 3. The germline V gene encodes CDR1 SGHTA and CDR2 FQGNSA. The CDR3 contains 14 residues. CDR3 DNA sequence: TGTGCCAGCAGCTTCCCAGGGGGCCCCTACGAGCAGTACTTC. It yields the protein CASSFPGGPYEQYF.

V usage is TRBV20-1 and J usage is TRBJ1-6; TRBD1 might be the D (6 bases). Trimming pared 6 bases from V and 7 bases from J, leaving 13 bases between. Germline values: CDR1 DFQATT, CDR2 SNEGSKA (reference sequence). The CDR3 runs 13 residues. CDR3 amino acids: CSARGGGNSPLHF. CDR3 nucleotide sequence: TGCAGTGCCAGGGGAGGGGGAAATTCACCCCTCCACTTT.

This clonotype turned up a few times. A read error may explain this, as a much larger clone is one base away. V gene TRBV19 combines with J gene TRBJ1-1; TRBD1 aligns across 7 bases. In germline, CDR1 is LNHDA, CDR2 SQIVND (reference sequence). The CDR3 spans 15 residues. The V segment lost 7 bases and the J segment 2 bases; nucleotides outside the gene matches: 10. This chain's CDR3 is CASTVQGGVNTEAFF. CDR3 bases: TGTGCCAGTACCGTCCAGGGGGGAGTAAACACTGAAGCTTTCTTT.

The V gene is TRBV5-5, the J gene TRBJ1-2; 7 nucleotides align to TRBD1. This CDR3 contains 15 residues. Germline trimming cut 0 bases from V and 4 bases from J; bases unmatched to any gene: 6. Germline-derived CDR1 and CDR2 are SGHKS and YYEKEE (reference sequence). This CDR3 is CASSLEPRDSYGYTF. The CDR3 DNA sequence: TGTGCCAGCAGCTTGGAACCTCGGGACAGCTATGGCTACACCTTC.

This clonotype has at least ten counts. The chain combines TRBV27 with TRBJ1-2, with a weak D call TRBD1 (6 bases). Germline CDR1 MNHEY, CDR2 SMNVEV (reference sequence). CDR3 size: 15 residues. Trimming removed 4 bases from V and 6 bases from J, with 18 bases in between. DNA for the CDR3: TGTGCCAGCAGTTCACACCGACCAGGGGACGATGGCTACACCTTC. This codes for CASSSHRPGDDGYTF.

This clonotype has at least ten counts. V is TRBV11-2 and J is TRBJ2-5; 11 nucleotides agree with TRBD2. The germline gives CDR1 SGHAT, CDR2 FQNNGV. This CDR3 is 16 amino acids long. The ends lost 4 bases at V and 3 bases at J; junction bases unmatched: 7. The CDR3 loop reads CASSSISGGAKETQYF. The CDR3 nucleotides are TGTGCCAGCAGCTCCATTAGCGGGGGGGCGAAAGAGACCCAGTACTTC. Full variable domain (outside the CDR3, taken from reference TRBV11-2 and TRBJ2-5): EAGVAQSPRYKIIEKRQSVAFWCNPISGHATLYWYQQILGQGPKLLIQFQNNGVVDDSQLPKDRFSAERLKGVDSTLKIQPAKLEDSAVYLCASSSISGGAKETQYFGPGTRLLVL.

Comment on this clonotype: A much larger clone lies one base from this, so it may be a read error. In nucleotides, the CDR3 is TGTGCCAGCAGCCAGGAGGGACAGGGGGGTTACGAGCAGCACTTC. Amino acids: CASSQEGQGGYEQHF. The chain couples TRBV4-2 to TRBJ2-7; the match to TRBD1 covers 11 bases. The CDR3 length is 15 residues. Germline values: CDR1 LGHNA, CDR2 YNFKEQ.

The chain carries TRBV27 and TRBJ2-7; 8 nucleotides match TRBD2. The CDR3 extends over 15 amino acids. V dropped 7 bases and J dropped 5; count of bases not matched to a gene: 13. Germline V gene data show CDR1 as MNHEY and CDR2 as SMNVEV (reference sequence). The CDR3 loop reads CASNPIAGRFHEQYF. DNA for the CDR3: TGTGCCAGCAATCCGATAGCGGGAAGGTTCCACGAGCAGTACTTC.

There are many counts of this clonotype. The chain employs TRBV6-5 and TRBJ1-4, with TRBD1 identical over 7 bases. J was trimmed by 8 bases and V by 6 bases; bases with no gene match: 12. The germline gives CDR1 MNHEY, CDR2 SVGAGI. This CDR3 spans 15 amino acids. The CDR3 loop reads CASSRRQGAWEKLFF. CDR3 nucleotides: TGTGCCAGCAGCCGCCGACAGGGCGCTTGGGAAAAACTGTTTTTT.

This clonotype was observed at least ten times. The chain employs TRBV24-1 and TRBJ2-2; D is unresolved. Germline V gives CDR1 KGHDR, CDR2 SFDVKD. CDR3 size: 14 residues. Trimming shortened V by 0 bases and J by 3 bases, and 4 bases separated the two germline ends. CDR3 residues: CATSDLRDTGELFF. The DNA of the CDR3 is TGTGCCACCAGTGATTTGCGGGACACCGGGGAGCTGTTTTTT.

J is TRBJ1-2 and V is TRBV4-1, with no clear D. With 2 bases removed from V and 8 bases from J, the gap between germline ends came to 12 bases. The CDR3 has 13 residues. The germline gives CDR1 MGHRA, CDR2 YSYEKL. CDR3 bases: TGCGCCAGCAGCCAAAGTGGGAACGGAGGCTACACCTTC. Its protein is CASSQSGNGGYTF.

The chain carries TRBV18 and TRBJ2-5, with TRBD1 matching over 9 bases. V trimming: 4 bases; J trimming: 3 bases; junction bases outside the gene matches: 9. The CDR3 has 16 amino acids. Germline V CDR1 and CDR2: KGHSH, LQKENI. The DNA of the CDR3 is TGTGCCAGCTCACAGAACAGGGGGCCGGGAGAAGAGACCCAGTACTTC. Encoded protein: CASSQNRGPGEETQYF.

The table lists this clonotype with many counts. CDR3 sequence (DNA): TGTGCCAGCAGCCCTAGCGGGAGCCCTTACTACGAGCAGTACTTC. It encodes CASSPSGSPYYEQYF. This sequence joins TRBV7-6 and TRBJ2-7, with 10 bases identical to TRBD2. The V and J ends lost 5 bases and 3 bases, in that order; junction bases with no gene match: 7. The CDR3 consists of 15 residues. Germline assignment: CDR1 SGHVS and CDR2 FNYEAQ.

The J gene is TRBJ1-1, the V gene TRBV7-2; D is perhaps TRBD1 (5 bases). Trimming removed 5 bases from V and 11 bases from J, with 21 bases in between. Germline V CDR1 and CDR2: SGHTA, FQGNSA. This CDR3 has 14 residues. Here the CDR3 reads CASSPLLGYGGAFF. CDR3 DNA: TGTGCCAGCAGCCCACTTCTGGGATACGGGGGGGCTTTCTTT.

This clonotype was seen at least ten times. As DNA, the CDR3 is TGTGCAGCTATCGGGGCAGGGGATGGCTACACCTTC. It codes for CAAIGAGDGYTF. The chain carries TRBV6-5 and TRBJ1-2; D is perhaps TRBD1 (6 bases). The V gene's germline CDR1 is MNHEY and CDR2 SVGAGI. This CDR3 is 12 amino acids long.